One sample yielded the 28 T cell receptor beta chains listed below, sequenced in a study of blood T cells in healthy people across ages (dated by TCRdb to 2013 to 2016). Library creation used 5' RACE. Instrument used: Illumina HiSeq 2500. A second about 6 to 11 cycle PCR used a sample-barcoded 5' primer and a J-beta primer mix. TCRdb trimmed public reads at Q25 via fastp, called clones via MiXCR and kept in-frame beta chains. Records with the same CDR3 protein are collapsed into one entry carrying the most frequent genes and DNA. The sample table shows fewer than 2,000,000 distinct CDR3 sequences, and 34% are seen once. Approximately 10% of the sample comes from the top ten. The material sequenced was blood. The receptor source for this set is a woman in her 30s in good health.

V usage is TRBV19 and J usage is TRBJ2-1, with unresolved D. The V gene lost 0 bases and the J gene lost 0 bases, with 9 bases spanning the gap. The CDR3 length is 16 residues. The germline CDR1 and CDR2 sequences are LNHDA and SQIVND (reference sequence). CDR3 DNA: TGTGCCAGTAGTATAGAGGGATCCTACTCCTACAATGAGCAGTTCTTC. Its protein product is CASSIEGSYSYNEQFF. Filled out from reference TRBV19 and TRBJ2-1, the complete variable domain reads DGGITQSPKYLFRKEGQNVTLSCEQNLNHDAMYWYRQDPGQGLRLIYYSQIVNDFQKGDIAEGYSVSREKKESFPLTVTSAQKNPTAFYLCASSIEGSYSYNEQFFGPGTRLTVL.

This clonotype was seen more than once but under ten times. The chain carries TRBV20-1 and TRBJ1-2; D gene uncertain. Germline lookup yields CDR1 DFQATT and CDR2 SNEGSKA (reference sequence). The CDR3 consists of 14 residues. Between the trimmed V and J ends, which lost 0 bases and 6 bases, there was a span of 14 bases. DNA of the CDR3: TGCAGTGCTAGAGAACCGCAGCTCCGGGATGGCTACACCTTC. It encodes CSAREPQLRDGYTF.

V and J are TRBV7-9 and TRBJ1-1; D remains unclear. The germline CDR1 and CDR2 sequences are SEHNR and FQNEAQ (reference sequence). The CDR3 is 15 residues long. V was pared by 2 bases and J by 1 base, with 11 bases between. CDR3 nucleotides: TGTGCCAGCAGCTTACACCAAAGAGGGAACACTGAAGCTTTCTTT. Its translation: CASSLHQRGNTEAFF.

This clonotype was recorded a few times. The V call is TRBV20-1, the J call TRBJ2-2; weak D call: TRBD1 (7 bases). This CDR3 has 16 residues. CDR1 is DFQATT and CDR2 is SNEGSKA in the germline V gene (reference sequence). V lost 0 bases to trimming and J lost 5 bases, with 16 bases between them. The CDR3 DNA is TGCAGTGCTAGAGAACTGACAGGGAGGAGAACCGGGGAGCTGTTTTTT. Residues: CSARELTGRRTGELFF.

This clonotype was detected a few times. The gene calls are TRBV20-1 and TRBJ2-7, with D uncertain. There are 13 residues in the CDR3. Trimming removed 1 base from V and 4 bases from J, with 11 bases in between. Germline CDR1 reads DFQATT; CDR2 reads SNEGSKA (reference sequence). CDR3 sequence reads: CSARGHGRYEQYF. The CDR3 DNA follows: TGCAGTGCTAGAGGGCACGGGCGGTACGAGCAGTACTTC.

This clonotype was recorded a few times. The rearrangement joins TRBV7-2 to TRBJ2-5, with 11 bases aligning to TRBD1. V was clipped by 6 bases and J by 3 bases; unmatched bases: 9. The CDR3 covers 16 residues. Germline lookup yields CDR1 SGHTA and CDR2 FQGNSA. CDR3 bases: TGTGCCAGCAGTAGGCTCGTGGGACAGGGGGAAGAGACCCAGTACTTC. As protein: CASSRLVGQGEETQYF.

About this clonotype: One end of the junction is discordant with germline, which a read error may explain. V and J are TRBV5-1 and TRBJ2-1; 8 bases are shared with TRBD1. The germline CDR1 and CDR2 sequences are SGHRS and YFSETQ. The CDR3 runs to 14 residues. The CDR3 sequence: CASGPTAGGNQQFF. The CDR3 region has the DNA TGCGCCAGCGGACCCACGGCAGGGGGCAATCAGCAGTTCTTC. Supplemented by reference TRBV5-1 and TRBJ2-1, the full variable domain reads KAGVTQTPRYLIKTRGQQVTLSCSPISGHRSVSWYQQTPGQGLQFLFEYFSETQRNKGNFPGRFSGRQFSNSRSEMNVSTLELGDSALYLCASGPTAGGNQQFFGPGTRLTVL.

The DNA for the CDR3 is TGTGCCAGCTCACCGAGGCTAGCGGGACTGTCCGGGGAGCTGTTTTTT. This gives the protein CASSPRLAGLSGELFF. V usage is TRBV18 and J usage is TRBJ2-2, with 9 bases identical to TRBD2. This CDR3 region has 16 residues. Per germline, CDR1 KGHSH and CDR2 LQKENI. V trimming: 3 bases; J trimming: 6 bases; junction bases outside the gene matches: 8. The full variable domain, in which reference TRBV18 and TRBJ2-2 provide the parts outside the CDR3, is NAGVMQNPRHLVRRRGQEARLRCSPMKGHSHVYWYRQLPEEGLKFMVYLQKENIIDESGMPKERFSAEFPKEGPSILRIQQVVRGDSAAYFCASSPRLAGLSGELFFGEGSRLTVL.

This clonotype was counted many times. The chain combines TRBV5-5 with TRBJ2-3; 7 bases map to TRBD1. Germline V gene sequence: CDR1 SGHKS, CDR2 YYEKEE (reference sequence). The CDR3 is made up of 16 amino acids. Losses at the gene ends were 3 bases for V and 2 bases for J; bases not matched to a gene: 9. As DNA, the CDR3 is TGTGCCAGCAGCTATCCTAGGACAGGATACACAGATACGCAGTATTTT. Its translation is CASSYPRTGYTDTQYF. Complete variable domain (other parts from reference TRBV5-5 and TRBJ2-3): DAGVTQSPTHLIKTRGQQVTLRCSPISGHKSVSWYQQVLGQGPQFIFQYYEKEERGRGNFPDRFSARQFPNYSSELNVNALLLGDSALYLCASSYPRTGYTDTQYFGPGTRLTVL.

Only a few counts were recorded for this clonotype. The chain uses TRBV5-1 and TRBJ2-7; 12 bases map to TRBD1. Germline values: CDR1 SGHRS, CDR2 YFSETQ. This CDR3 spans 18 amino acids. V dropped 0 bases and J dropped 2; count of bases not matched to a gene: 9. As DNA, the CDR3 is TGCGCCAGCAGCTTGGGGTTGTCGGGACAGGGGGCCGCCTACGAGCAGTACTTC. This encodes CASSLGLSGQGAAYEQYF.

This clonotype was recorded at least ten times. The chain employs TRBV6-6 and TRBJ2-5, with a possible D match to TRBD2 (6 bases). This CDR3 has 14 amino acids. Germline V gives CDR1 MNHNY, CDR2 SVGAGI (reference sequence). V was shortened by 3 bases and J by 4 bases, with 12 bases between the two germline ends. CDR3 sequence (DNA): TGTGCCAGCAGTTATAGGGAGGATTCAGAGACCCAGTACTTC. Its translation is CASSYREDSETQYF.

This clonotype came up many times. The chain is built from TRBV20-1 and TRBJ2-3; D is undetermined. The CDR3 spans 12 residues. V shed 1 base and J shed 6 bases, with 8 bases lying between them. Germline V CDR1 and CDR2: DFQATT, SNEGSKA (reference sequence). CDR3 region: CSARANWDTQYF. The CDR3 region has the DNA TGCAGTGCTAGAGCCAATTGGGATACGCAGTATTTT.

The V call is TRBV7-9, the J call TRBJ2-7; 8 nucleotides match TRBD2. This CDR3 contains 15 residues. After removal of 5 bases from V and 6 bases from J, the junction contained 12 bases not matched to a gene. CDR1 is SEHNR, CDR2 FQNEAQ, per germline (reference sequence). This chain's CDR3 is CASSPPGGGRGEQYV. CDR3 DNA: TGTGCCAGCAGCCCCCCCGGGGGGGGCCGTGGCGAGCAGTACGTC.

The chain links TRBV12-5 to TRBJ2-1, with 12 bases identical to TRBD2. This CDR3 contains 16 residues. CDR1 is LGHNT, CDR2 FRNRAP, per germline. Unmatched junction bases numbered 6, after V lost 5 bases and J lost 4 bases. The CDR3 sequence: CASGLRTSGAYNEQFF. CDR3 in DNA: TGTGCTAGTGGTCTGCGGACTAGCGGGGCATACAATGAGCAGTTCTTC.

Only a few counts were recorded for this clonotype. V usage is TRBV6-2 or TRBV6-3 and J usage is TRBJ2-1, with TRBD2 identical over 7 bases. The CDR3 extends over 13 amino acids. Germline V gene data show CDR1 as MNHEY and CDR2 as SVGEGT. V lost 7 bases and J lost 7; bases outside the gene matches: 7. The CDR3, as DNA: TGTGCCAGCACCGGACTAGGTGCGAATGAGCAGTTCTTC. It translates to CASTGLGANEQFF.

This chain joins TRBV7-6 and TRBJ1-5; possible D gene TRBD1, 6 bases. This CDR3 region has 14 residues. Germline lookup yields CDR1 SGHVS and CDR2 FNYEAQ. V lost 1 base, J lost 7 bases, and 11 bases lay in between. DNA for the CDR3: TGTGCCAGCAGCTTAGAGCTTGGACAGCAGCCCCAGCATTTT. Encoded protein: CASSLELGQQPQHF.

This chain links TRBV2 with TRBJ2-7; 9 bases map to TRBD1. The germline gives CDR1 SNHLY, CDR2 FYNNEI. V shed 2 bases, J shed 4 bases, and the junction held 9 bases outside the gene matches. CDR3 size: 16 residues. DNA for the CDR3: TGTGCCAGCAGTGAAAGGTTAGGACAGGGGCAATACGAGCAGTACTTC. Translated, it gives CASSERLGQGQYEQYF.

This sequence joins TRBV5-1 and TRBJ2-1; 7 nucleotides align to TRBD1. Losses at the gene ends were 0 bases for V and 15 bases for J; bases not matched to a gene: 15. CDR3 length: 15 amino acids. Germline CDR1 is SGHRS and CDR2 is YFSETQ. CDR3 in amino acids: CASSLDVTGVSARFF. The CDR3 DNA reads as TGCGCCAGCAGCTTGGACGTTACAGGGGTATCAGCTCGGTTCTTC.

This chain joins TRBV4-1 and TRBJ1-2, with D perhaps matching TRBD1 (5 bases). Germline CDR1 and CDR2: MGHRA and YSYEKL. V dropped 1 base and J dropped 7 bases, with 19 bases sitting between them. The CDR3 extends over 16 amino acids. In DNA, the CDR3 is TGCGCCAGCAGCCAAGGGCCGGCCCAGGGATCGGGTGGCTACACCTTC. Translating gives CASSQGPAQGSGGYTF.

In its sample, this clonotype was seen a few times. V gene TRBV20-1 combines with J gene TRBJ2-5; 9 nucleotides match TRBD1. The last part of the DNA fits TRBJ2-7 better; the J call may be wrong. Germline loops: CDR1 DFQATT, CDR2 SNEGSKA (reference sequence). The CDR3 spans 14 residues. The CDR3 protein is CSARSGTGQYEQYF. DNA for the CDR3: TGCAGTGCTAGATCGGGGACAGGGCAGTACGAGCAGTACTTC.

The chain carries TRBV12-3 or TRBV12-4 and TRBJ1-1; D ambiguous. Between the trimmed V and J ends, which lost 1 base and 7 bases, there was a span of 4 bases. The CDR3 sequence is 11 residues long. The CDR3 sequence: CASSLGDEAFF. The CDR3 DNA follows: TGTGCCAGCAGTTTAGGAGATGAAGCTTTCTTT.

The rearrangement uses TRBV27 and TRBJ2-2; D is perhaps TRBD1 or TRBD2 (6 bases each). The CDR3 loop spans 14 amino acids. V was trimmed by 7 bases and J by 5 bases, leaving 14 bases between them. Germline CDR1 is MNHEY and CDR2 is SMNVEV (reference sequence). CDR3 loop: CASTGAVGTGELFF. In DNA form, the CDR3 reads TGTGCCAGCACGGGGGCCGTCGGGACCGGGGAGCTGTTTTTT.

This chain connects TRBV10-3 to TRBJ2-2, with D possibly TRBD1 on 5 matching bases. Germline CDR1 and CDR2: ENHRY and SYGVKD. The CDR3 covers 13 residues. Between the trimmed V and J ends, which lost 8 bases and 5 bases, there was a span of 12 bases. The CDR3 DNA is TGTGCCATCCGACAGCGCGGTACCGGGGAGCTGTTTTTT. Its protein is CAIRQRGTGELFF.

The CDR3 region has the DNA TGTGCCAGCAGTTCGGAACTACTTAGCTACAATGAGCAGTTCTTC. It translates to CASSSELLSYNEQFF. The chain combines TRBV12-3 or TRBV12-4 with TRBJ2-1; D is unresolved. V lost 4 bases and J 3 bases, leaving 13 bases between the germline ends. The CDR3 is 15 residues long.

The CDR3 DNA sequence: TGTGCCAGCAGCCTCGGACAGGGGTTAGGATCAGAGACCCAGTACTTC. This translates into CASSLGQGLGSETQYF. The chain couples TRBV5-6 to TRBJ2-5; 9 nucleotides line up with TRBD1. Germline assignment: CDR1 SGHDT and CDR2 YYEEEE. The V and J ends lost 4 bases and 4 bases, in that order; junction bases with no gene match: 11. The CDR3 loop spans 16 amino acids.

This clonotype was observed at least ten times. The chain joins TRBV6-5 to TRBJ2-5; perhaps TRBD1 as D (6 bases). The CDR3 length is 13 residues. Germline V gene data show CDR1 as MNHEY and CDR2 as SVGAGI. V was trimmed by 8 bases and J by 4 bases, leaving 14 bases between them. The CDR3 nucleotides read TGTGCCAGCTCCGGGTCAGGGGTAGAGACCCAGTACTTC. Amino acids: CASSGSGVETQYF.

The chain uses TRBV15 and TRBJ2-4; maybe TRBD1 (6 bases). Germline loops: CDR1 LNHNV, CDR2 YYDKDF (reference sequence). This CDR3 comprises 16 residues. V lost 0 bases to trimming and J lost 4 bases, with 13 bases between them. CDR3 region: CATSREGAGSKNIQYF. CDR3 sequence (DNA): TGTGCCACCAGCAGAGAGGGGGCGGGTTCGAAAAACATTCAGTACTTC.

The CDR3 sequence is CASSPFKWTASTDTQYF. The CDR3 region has the DNA TGTGCCAGCAGTCCCTTTAAGTGGACAGCTAGCACAGATACGCAGTATTTT. This chain links TRBV27 with TRBJ2-3; D possibly corresponds to TRBD1 (6 bases). The V gene's germline CDR1 is MNHEY and CDR2 SMNVEV (reference sequence). The CDR3 runs 17 residues. V was clipped by 5 bases and J by 0 bases, with 18 bases between them.